This section outlines one TCR beta chain sequence together with its context. Its antigen is unidentified. TCRdb reprocessed the reads via MiXCR and lists one record per CDR3 protein. The profile shows about 890,000 distinct CDR3 sequences, approximately 31% of them singletons. The data belong to a study of T cell repertoires in cytomegalovirus infection. In the study overall: CMV infection and matching HLA type were both indicated by public TCR beta signatures.

Germline CDR1 is MNHNY and CDR2 is SVGAGI (reference sequence). The CDR3 is made up of 13 amino acids. V dropped 2 bases and J dropped 3 bases, with 8 bases sitting between them. Broader study findings: Ex vivo responses were dominated by HLA-C-restricted CMV-specific TCR beta clonotypes.

The sequencing used cultured CD8+ T cells from PBMCs, collected from culture after CMV antigen stimulation. The J gene is TRBJ2-7, the V gene TRBV6-6, with D perhaps being TRBD1 or TRBD2 (5 bases each). This receptor was obtained from a human donor in good health (CMV status not recorded). Some clones in this sample may be carry-over from other donors' samples. CDR3 DNA: TGTGCCAGCAGTTACGGGGGTTACTACGAGCAGTACGTC. Its translation is CASSYGGYYEQYV.